This entry concerns a single T cell receptor beta chain. The sample originates from a study of control samples from healthy donors and cancer patients. This CDR3 contains 14 residues. The ends lost 5 bases at V and 9 bases at J; junction bases unmatched: 9. In germline, CDR1 is MNHNY, CDR2 SVGAGI (reference sequence). Profiled with immunoSEQ multiplex PCR; TCRdb holds only in-frame clones, not every one. The sample yields approximately 88,000 clones, 91% seen once. This TCR was recovered from a woman aged 25 to 39 in good health. The chain has TRBV6-6 and TRBJ2-1, with 8 bases matching TRBD2. Input material: blood. CDR3 in DNA: TGTGCCAGCAGTCCCCACGGGGGGGTAGGTGAGCAGTTCTTC. Translation: CASSPHGGVGEQFF.